These 19 T cell receptor beta chains share one sample of origin, sequenced in a study of post-analysis software for immune sequencing data (dated by TCRdb to about 2015). These receptors' targets are unknown. Library creation used PCR. These reads were obtained on an Illumina HiSeq 2500. To reduce PCR and sequencing biases, unique molecular identifiers were built into the TCR beta cDNA libraries. Clones were called with MiXCR by TCRdb after fastp trimmed the public reads at Q25, and only in-frame beta chains were retained. Duplicate CDR3 protein sequences are folded into a single record with the most common DNA and genes. A total of about 800,000 distinct CDR3 sequences appear in this sample, about 27% of them only once. The biggest ten clones account for roughly 0.57% of the sample. On the study overall, not on this receptor specifically: Significantly higher frequencies in patients than in controls were found for several TRBV segments, including TRBV5-6, TRBV5-1 and TRBV20-1.

The sequencing input was blood. The receptors were gathered from a girl under 18 with multiple sclerosis.

Remarks on this clonotype: A single base is all that separates this from a far larger clone, so a read error is likely. The rearrangement joins TRBV5-5 to TRBJ2-7; D is possibly TRBD1 or TRBD2 (6 bases each). The CDR3 runs to 13 residues. Germline-derived CDR1 and CDR2 are SGHKS and YYEKEE (reference sequence). CDR3 coding DNA: TGTGCCAGCAGCTTGGCGGGGGCCTACGAGCTGTACTTC. It codes for CASSLAGAYELYF.

The rearrangement uses TRBV20-1 and TRBJ2-7; D is unclear. The germline V gene encodes CDR1 DFQATT and CDR2 SNEGSKA (reference sequence). The CDR3 has 16 residues. Between the trimmed V and J ends, which lost 3 bases and 0 bases, there was a span of 18 bases. Here the CDR3 DNA reads TGCAGTGCTAGCTTCAGAGGCCGTGGTAGCTCCTACGAGCAGTACTTC. As protein: CSASFRGRGSSYEQYF.

The rearrangement links TRBV20-1 to TRBJ2-3; TRBD1 matches 8 bases. V dropped 3 bases and J dropped 4; count of bases not matched to a gene: 12. Germline CDR1 reads DFQATT; CDR2 reads SNEGSKA (reference sequence). The CDR3 consists of 16 residues. The CDR3 DNA sequence: TGCAGTGCTAGGGGCGGACAGGGAAGTAACGCAGATACGCAGTATTTT. This gives the protein CSARGGQGSNADTQYF.

The gene calls are TRBV20-1 and TRBJ1-5, with 7 positions matching TRBD1. Germline V gene lookup returns CDR1 DFQATT and CDR2 SNEGSKA (reference sequence). There are 14 residues in the CDR3. Trimming took 5 bases from V and 6 from J; bases not matched to a gene: 10. CDR3 loop: CSAVDRERSQPQHF. The DNA of the CDR3 is TGCAGTGCTGTCGACAGGGAGAGGAGTCAGCCCCAGCATTTT.

This clonotype was counted only a few times. The J gene is TRBJ2-1, the V gene TRBV20-1; unclear D gene. CDR1 and CDR2 (germline): DFQATT, SNEGSKA (reference sequence). V was shortened by 6 bases and J by 0 bases, with 9 bases between the two germline ends. This CDR3 has 13 residues. The CDR3 loop reads CSAGPGSYNEQFF. The CDR3 nucleotides read TGCAGTGCGGGCCCGGGCTCCTACAATGAGCAGTTCTTC.

The chain is built from TRBV7-9 and TRBJ2-5; 8 bases agree with TRBD1. The V gene's germline CDR1 is SEHNR and CDR2 FQNEAQ (reference sequence). The CDR3 has 14 amino acids. V was pared by 2 bases and J by 11 bases, with 10 bases of the junction left unmatched. The CDR3 sequence is CASSLMQGAGEQYF. As DNA, the CDR3 is TGTGCCAGCAGCTTAATGCAGGGGGCTGGGGAGCAGTACTTC.

The genes are TRBV28 and TRBJ1-1, with TRBD1 identical over 8 bases. The CDR3 is 15 amino acids. Per the germline V gene, CDR1 is MDHEN and CDR2 is SYDVKM. V trimming: 5 bases; J trimming: 1 base; junction bases outside the gene matches: 6. The CDR3: CASSPPGQANTEAFF. Here the CDR3 DNA reads TGTGCCAGCAGTCCCCCGGGACAGGCGAACACTGAAGCTTTCTTT.

In its sample, this clonotype was seen a few times. The gene calls are TRBV28 and TRBJ2-1; TRBD1 might be the D (6 bases). Per the germline V gene, CDR1 is MDHEN and CDR2 is SYDVKM. V was trimmed by 5 bases and J by 6 bases, leaving 32 bases between them. There are 20 residues in the CDR3. CDR3 sequence reads: CASSGEGTFRVFLGGNEQFF. CDR3 DNA: TGTGCCAGCAGTGGAGAAGGGACATTTCGGGTATTCCTAGGAGGCAATGAGCAGTTCTTC.

The rearrangement uses TRBV5-6 and TRBJ2-1; 14 bases are a match to TRBD2. Looked up from germline, CDR1 is SGHDT and CDR2 is YYEEEE. This CDR3 comprises 17 residues. With 4 bases clipped from V and 5 bases from J, the junction kept 8 bases outside the gene matches. CDR3 sequence: CASSPLRLAGGNNEQFF. CDR3 nucleotides: TGTGCCAGCAGCCCACTACGACTAGCGGGAGGGAACAATGAGCAGTTCTTC.

A word on this clonotype: The CDR3 carries no conserved terminal phenylalanine or tryptophan, so it likely arises from a read error. V gene TRBV7-2 combines with J gene TRBJ2-1; D may be TRBD2 (6 bases). V gave up 9 bases and J gave up 0 bases, with 21 bases separating them. This CDR3 region has 17 residues. The germline CDR1 and CDR2 sequences are SGHTA and FQGNSA. The CDR3 here is CASAPRASAPSYNEQFL. CDR3 nucleotides: TGTGCCAGTGCCCCCCGGGCTAGCGCCCCCTCCTACAATGAGCAGTTCTTG.

Only a few counts were recorded for this clonotype. The gene calls are TRBV5-1 and TRBJ2-1; D might be TRBD1 (6 bases). V lost 3 bases and J 0 bases, leaving 10 bases between the germline ends. The CDR3 covers 15 residues. The germline CDR1 and CDR2 sequences are SGHRS and YFSETQ. The CDR3 bases are TGCGCCAGCAGCTCTAACAGGGTCTCCTACAATGAGCAGTTCTTC. Translation: CASSSNRVSYNEQFF.

This chain joins TRBV28 and TRBJ2-1; 12 nucleotides align to TRBD2. The germline CDR1 and CDR2 sequences are MDHEN and SYDVKM. The CDR3 covers 17 residues. J gave up 5 bases and V 4 bases, and 9 bases lay outside the gene matches. CDR3: CASSWGTTSGSHNEQFF. CDR3 nucleotide sequence: TGTGCCAGCAGTTGGGGCACGACTAGCGGGAGCCACAATGAGCAGTTCTTC.

This chain connects TRBV27 to TRBJ2-3, with 8 positions matching TRBD1. Unmatched junction bases numbered 3, after V lost 8 bases and J lost 2 bases. This CDR3 region has 13 residues. In germline, CDR1 is MNHEY, CDR2 SMNVEV (reference sequence). The CDR3 DNA is TGTGCCAGCGGCAGGGGGCTCACAGATACGCAGTATTTT. This gives the protein CASGRGLTDTQYF.

In this sample, this clonotype turned up a few times. The rearrangement links TRBV10-2 to TRBJ2-7; D call uncertain. This CDR3 region has 12 residues. The germline CDR1 and CDR2 sequences are WSHSY and SAAADI. Trimming took 4 bases from V and 4 from J, leaving 8 bases between them. The CDR3 region is CASSARAYEQYF. The CDR3 DNA sequence: TGCGCCAGCAGTGCAAGGGCGTACGAGCAGTACTTC.

The chain carries TRBV20-1 and TRBJ2-4; 8 bases match TRBD1. Germline assignment: CDR1 DFQATT and CDR2 SNEGSKA (reference sequence). The V segment lost 3 bases and the J segment 15 bases; nucleotides outside the gene matches: 16. CDR3 length: 14 residues. The CDR3 DNA reads as TGCAGTGCTAGCCCCAGGGGGCGCGGATACGAGCGGTACTTC. Translation gives CSASPRGRGYERYF.

This clonotype has a handful of counts. V and J are TRBV5-5 and TRBJ2-7; D might be TRBD1 (6 bases). V was cut by 4 bases and J by 0 bases, with 11 bases left in between. This CDR3 is built from 14 residues. CDR1 is SGHKS, CDR2 YYEKEE, per germline (reference sequence). The CDR3 sequence: CASSPWDNSYEQYF. CDR3 in DNA: TGTGCCAGCAGCCCGTGGGACAACTCCTACGAGCAGTACTTC.

This clonotype was counted between two and nine times. The gene calls are TRBV5-6 and TRBJ2-7; the match to TRBD2 covers 10 bases. The CDR3 is 17 amino acids. The V segment lost 0 bases and the J segment 2 bases; nucleotides outside the gene matches: 8. Germline assignment: CDR1 SGHDT and CDR2 YYEEEE. The CDR3 DNA is TGTGCCAGCAGCTTGGCCGCACTAGCGGGAAGGACCTACGAGCAGTACTTC. It translates to CASSLAALAGRTYEQYF.

This clonotype occurred a few times. The rearrangement uses TRBV11-2 and TRBJ2-7; 8 bases fit TRBD1. The CDR3 has 18 amino acids. Trimming at V came to 3 bases and at J to 4 bases, leaving 17 bases not matched to a gene. Per germline, CDR1 SGHAT and CDR2 FQNNGV. The CDR3 here is CASSFASGGSRTGYEQYF. As DNA, the CDR3 is TGTGCCAGCAGCTTCGCTTCAGGGGGCTCGCGGACCGGATACGAGCAGTACTTC. Looking up the rest from reference TRBV11-2 and TRBJ2-7 gives the full variable domain: EAGVAQSPRYKIIEKRQSVAFWCNPISGHATLYWYQQILGQGPKLLIQFQNNGVVDDSQLPKDRFSAERLKGVDSTLKIQPAKLEDSAVYLCASSFASGGSRTGYEQYFGPGTRLTVT.

This rearrangement joins TRBV28 to TRBJ2-3; D is unresolved. The CDR3 is 12 amino acids. Germline V gene lookup returns CDR1 MDHEN and CDR2 SYDVKM. V gave up 3 bases and J gave up 9 bases, with 10 bases separating them. The CDR3 DNA reads as TGTGCCAGCAGTTTTGGTGGGCGCACGCAGTATTTT. Translated: CASSFGGRTQYF.